This T cell receptor beta chain came from a study of T cells in Graves' hyperthyroidism and ophthalmopathy. What was amplified from RNA transcripts were TCR beta CDR3 regions. In the first-round RT-PCR of the TCR CDR3, the HTBI primer set was used. TCRdb used MiXCR to reprocess the multiplex PCR reads, holding one entry per CDR3 protein. The table has about 380,000 distinct CDR3 sequences, approximately 15% seen once; the top ten hold around 10%. The definition of stable Graves' hyperthyroidism was no ophthalmopathy progression within 18 months. This clonotype came up a few times. Unmatched junction bases numbered 6, after V lost 6 bases and J lost 4 bases. Germline assignment: CDR1 MRHNA and CDR2 SNTAGT. The CDR3 has 15 residues.

The chain combines TRBV6-4 with TRBJ2-3, with 11 bases identical to TRBD2. The sequenced sample was blood. This TCR was sampled from a woman aged 55-70 years with Graves' hyperthyroidism. The CDR3: CASRRTSGRPDTQYF. In DNA, the CDR3 is TGTGCCAGCAGAAGAACTAGCGGGAGACCAGATACGCAGTATTTT.